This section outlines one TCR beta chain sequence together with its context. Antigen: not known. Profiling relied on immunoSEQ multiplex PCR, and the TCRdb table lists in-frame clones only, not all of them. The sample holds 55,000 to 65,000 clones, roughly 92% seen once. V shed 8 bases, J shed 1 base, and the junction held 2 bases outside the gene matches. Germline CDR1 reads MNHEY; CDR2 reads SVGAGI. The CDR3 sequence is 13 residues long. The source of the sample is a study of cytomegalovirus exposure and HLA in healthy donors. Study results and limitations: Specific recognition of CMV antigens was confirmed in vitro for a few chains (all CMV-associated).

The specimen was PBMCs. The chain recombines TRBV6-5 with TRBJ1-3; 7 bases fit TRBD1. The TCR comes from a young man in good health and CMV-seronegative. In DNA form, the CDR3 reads TGTGCCAGCGAGGACAGGTCTGGAAACACCATATATTTT. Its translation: CASEDRSGNTIYF.